Presented here are 10 T cell receptor beta chains from one specimen sequenced in a study of T cell clones after liver transplantation. Measured with immunoSEQ multiplex PCR; TCRdb has only the in-frame clones, and not every one. The sample includes around 51,000 clones, about 90% of them seen just once. Sequenced material: CD8+ T cells from blood, taken 12 months after liver transplant. The receptors here all came from a human patient who received a liver transplant. Some T cells may be transferred from the graft donor.

The chain has TRBV28 and TRBJ2-2, with 7 bases fitting TRBD1. The length of the CDR3 is 13 residues. J lost 5 bases, V lost 7 bases, and 4 bases had no gene match. Per the germline V gene, CDR1 is MDHEN and CDR2 is SYDVKM. The CDR3 protein is CASTYRGTGELFF. As DNA, the CDR3 is TGTGCCAGCACCTACAGGGGAACCGGGGAGCTGTTTTTT.

The V and J genes are TRBV28 and TRBJ1-2; D is uncertain. Looked up from germline, CDR1 is MDHEN and CDR2 is SYDVKM. V was clipped by 3 bases and J by 8 bases, with 19 bases between them. The CDR3 runs 15 residues. The CDR3 loop is CASSFSDGAPRGYTF. CDR3 sequence (DNA): TGTGCCAGCAGTTTTTCGGACGGCGCCCCGAGGGGCTACACCTTC.

This chain links TRBV6-1 with TRBJ2-2; TRBD2 might be the D (6 bases). CDR3 length equals 15 residues. V was shortened by 7 bases and J by 4 bases, with 16 bases between the two germline ends. Per germline, CDR1 MNHNS and CDR2 SASEGT. The CDR3 DNA reads as TGTGCCAGCATTCAAGCGGCCGGGGGCACCGGGGAGCTGTTTTTT. Protein sequence: CASIQAAGGTGELFF.

CDR3: CASSLSGTGVEAFF. The CDR3, as DNA: TGTGCCAGCAGTTTATCCGGGACAGGTGTCGAAGCTTTCTTT. The chain joins TRBV27 to TRBJ1-1; 8 bases match TRBD1. The V and J ends lost 0 bases and 8 bases, in that order; junction bases with no gene match: 5. The germline V gene has CDR1 MNHEY and CDR2 SMNVEV (reference sequence). The CDR3 spans 14 residues.

This rearrangement joins TRBV4-3 to TRBJ2-1, with 9 positions matching TRBD2. This CDR3 has 16 residues. CDR1 is LGHNA, CDR2 YSLEER, per germline. J lost 9 bases, V lost 4 bases, and 13 bases had no gene match. CDR3 nucleotide sequence: TGCGCCAGCAGCCGAGTGGCGGGAGGGCTAGATGGTGAGCAGTTCTTC. Residues: CASSRVAGGLDGEQFF.

The chain carries TRBV5-1 and TRBJ2-2; D gene unclear. V was shortened by 0 bases and J by 7 bases, with 4 bases between the two germline ends. Germline V gene data show CDR1 as SGHRS and CDR2 as YFSETQ. The CDR3 consists of 12 residues. The CDR3 DNA reads as TGCGCCAGCAGCTTGGAGGGCGGGGAGCTGTTTTTT. Protein: CASSLEGGELFF.

This chain connects TRBV11-2 to TRBJ2-5; a possible D gene is TRBD2 (5 bases). Germline V gene lookup returns CDR1 SGHAT and CDR2 FQNNGV. The V end lost 0 bases, the J end lost 5 bases, and 16 bases lay between the germline ends. The CDR3 is 16 amino acids. The CDR3, as DNA: TGTGCCAGCAGCTTAGATCCAGGAGGCGACTTTGAGACCCAGTACTTC. The encoded protein is CASSLDPGGDFETQYF.

The chain joins TRBV7-2 to TRBJ1-5, with D unresolved. The CDR3 spans 15 residues. Looked up from germline, CDR1 is SGHTA and CDR2 is FQGNSA. The V and J ends lost 5 bases and 1 base respectively, with 12 bases between them. The CDR3: CASSQSLGSNQPQHF. CDR3 DNA: TGTGCCAGCAGCCAAAGTCTCGGGAGCAATCAGCCCCAGCATTTT.

This clone was found once. The rearrangement links TRBV19 to TRBJ2-1; 11 nucleotides line up with TRBD2. The CDR3 length is 14 residues. CDR1 is LNHDA and CDR2 is SQIVND in the germline V gene (reference sequence). After removal of 6 bases from V and 9 bases from J, the junction contained 7 bases not matched to a gene. As DNA, the CDR3 is TGTGCCAGTAGGTTACTAGCGGGAGCGGCTGAGCAGTTCTTC. Translated, it gives CASRLLAGAAEQFF.

The genes are TRBV19 and TRBJ1-1; TRBD1 matches 9 bases. The CDR3 contains 12 residues. Germline CDR1 LNHDA, CDR2 SQIVND (reference sequence). Trimming cost V 8 bases and J 6 bases; bases outside gene matches: 4. The CDR3 is CASEQGAAEAFF. Written as DNA, the CDR3 is TGTGCCAGTGAACAGGGGGCAGCTGAAGCTTTCTTT.